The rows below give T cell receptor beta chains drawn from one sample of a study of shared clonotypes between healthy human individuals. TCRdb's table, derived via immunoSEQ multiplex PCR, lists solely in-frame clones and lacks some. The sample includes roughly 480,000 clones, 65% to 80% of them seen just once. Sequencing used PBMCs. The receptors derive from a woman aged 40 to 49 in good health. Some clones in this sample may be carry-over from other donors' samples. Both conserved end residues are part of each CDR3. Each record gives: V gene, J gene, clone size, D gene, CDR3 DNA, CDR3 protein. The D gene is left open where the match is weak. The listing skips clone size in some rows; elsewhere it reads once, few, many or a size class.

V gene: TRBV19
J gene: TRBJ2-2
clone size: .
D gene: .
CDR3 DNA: TGTGCCAGTCCGCTTAACACCGGGGAGCTGTTTTTT
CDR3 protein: CASPLNTGELFF

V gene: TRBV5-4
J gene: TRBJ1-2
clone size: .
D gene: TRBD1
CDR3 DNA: TGTGCCAGCCTCCCCGGACAGGAACTTTATGATGGCTACACCTTC
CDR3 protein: CASLPGQELYDGYTF

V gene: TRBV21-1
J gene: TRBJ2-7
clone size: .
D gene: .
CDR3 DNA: TGTGCCAGCACCCCGGACAGGTACGACTCCTACGAGCAGTACTTC
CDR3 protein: CASTPDRYDSYEQYF

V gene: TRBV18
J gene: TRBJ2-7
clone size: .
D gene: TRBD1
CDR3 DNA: TGTGCCAGCTCACCACAGGGGGCGCAAGAGCAGTACTTC
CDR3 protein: CASSPQGAQEQYF

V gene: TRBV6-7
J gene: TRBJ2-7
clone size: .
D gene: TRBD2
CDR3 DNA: TGTGCCAGCAGTTTTTACAGGACTAGCGGGAGCGGCGAGCAGTACTTC
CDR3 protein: CASSFYRTSGSGEQYF

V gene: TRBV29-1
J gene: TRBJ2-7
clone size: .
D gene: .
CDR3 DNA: TGCAGCGTTGAAGAGTCGGGCTTGCCTCTCCAGTACTTC
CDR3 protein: CSVEESGLPLQYF

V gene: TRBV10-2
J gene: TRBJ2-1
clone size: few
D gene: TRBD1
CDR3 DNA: TGCGCCAGCAGTGAGTATGACAGGGCCCAAAATGAGCAGTTCTTC
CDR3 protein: CASSEYDRAQNEQFF

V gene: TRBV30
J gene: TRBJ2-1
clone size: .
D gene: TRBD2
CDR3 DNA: TGTGCCTGGAGTGTAAGGGTAGCGGGAGATGAGCAGTTCTTC
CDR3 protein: CAWSVRVAGDEQFF

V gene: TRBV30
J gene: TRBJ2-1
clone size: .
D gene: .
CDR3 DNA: TGTGCCTGGAGTAGGGGTAGTAATGAGCAGTTCTTC
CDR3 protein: CAWSRGSNEQFF

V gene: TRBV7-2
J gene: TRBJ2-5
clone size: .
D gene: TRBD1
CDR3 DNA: TGTGCCAGCAGCTTAGCCGGGACAGTCCAAGAGACCCAGTACTTC
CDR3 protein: CASSLAGTVQETQYF

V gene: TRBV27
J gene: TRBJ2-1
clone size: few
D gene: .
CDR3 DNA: TGTGCCAGCAGTTTACCCGGGACGGGTTACAATGAGCAGTTCTTC
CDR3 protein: CASSLPGTGYNEQFF

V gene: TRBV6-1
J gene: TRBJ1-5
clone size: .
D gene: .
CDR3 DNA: TGTGCCAGCAGGGACAGTTTCAATCAGCCCCAGCATTTT
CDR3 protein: CASRDSFNQPQHF

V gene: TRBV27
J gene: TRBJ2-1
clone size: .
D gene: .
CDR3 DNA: TGTGCCAGCAGATTCGACCCCGCACGGTCGTCCTACAATGAGCAGTTCTTC
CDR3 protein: CASRFDPARSSYNEQFF

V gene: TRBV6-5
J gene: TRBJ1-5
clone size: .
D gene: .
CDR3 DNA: TGTGCCAGCAGTTACGCCCGGCCCAGAGTCAATCAGCCCCAGCATTTT
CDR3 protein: CASSYARPRVNQPQHF

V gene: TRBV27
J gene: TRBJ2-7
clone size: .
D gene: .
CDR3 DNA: TGTGCCAGCAGTTTTAACGGTCCCTACGAGCAGTACTTC
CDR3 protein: CASSFNGPYEQYF

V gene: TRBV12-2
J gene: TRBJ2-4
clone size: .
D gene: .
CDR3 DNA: TGTGCAAGTCGCTTAGTTCCCGCCAAAAACATTCAGTACTTC
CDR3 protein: CASRLVPAKNIQYF

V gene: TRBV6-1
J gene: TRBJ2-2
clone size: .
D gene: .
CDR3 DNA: TGTGCCAGCAGTGATAAGGGATACACCGGGGAGCTGTTTTTT
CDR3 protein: CASSDKGYTGELFF

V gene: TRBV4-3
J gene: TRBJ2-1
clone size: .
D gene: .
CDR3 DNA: TGCGCCAGCAGCCGCCTACTAGTCGCGGACGTTTACAATGAGCAGTTCTTC
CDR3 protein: CASSRLLVADVYNEQFF

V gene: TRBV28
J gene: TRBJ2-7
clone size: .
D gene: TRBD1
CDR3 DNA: TGTGCCAGCAGTTTCCCCAGACAGGGGGACTCCTACGAGCAGTACTTC
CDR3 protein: CASSFPRQGDSYEQYF

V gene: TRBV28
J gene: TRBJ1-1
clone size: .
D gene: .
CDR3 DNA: TGTGCCAGCAGTTTATTAAACACTGAAGCTTTCTTT
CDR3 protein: CASSLLNTEAFF

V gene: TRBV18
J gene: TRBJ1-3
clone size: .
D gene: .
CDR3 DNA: TGTGCCAGCTTAGATGGAAACACCATATATTTT
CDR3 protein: CASLDGNTIYF

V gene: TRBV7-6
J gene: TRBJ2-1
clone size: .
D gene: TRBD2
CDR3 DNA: TGTGCCAGCAGCCTCCGGGACTACAGCTACAATGAGCAGTTCTTC
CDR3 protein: CASSLRDYSYNEQFF

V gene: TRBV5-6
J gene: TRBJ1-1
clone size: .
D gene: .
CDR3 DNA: TGTGCCAGCAGCTTGACCCGGGGCACTGAAGCTTTCTTT
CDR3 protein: CASSLTRGTEAFF

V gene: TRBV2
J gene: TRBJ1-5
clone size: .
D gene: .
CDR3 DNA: TGTGCCAGCAGTCTAGGGGGGTGGCAGCCCCAGCATTTT
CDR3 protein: CASSLGGWQPQHF

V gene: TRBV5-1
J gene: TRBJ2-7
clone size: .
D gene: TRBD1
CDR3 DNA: TGCGCCAGCAGCTTTCGACAGGGTGGCGAGCAGTACTTC
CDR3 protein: CASSFRQGGEQYF

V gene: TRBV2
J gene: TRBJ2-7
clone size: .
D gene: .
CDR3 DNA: TGTGCCAGCAGTGAAAAGGGATCGGGAGAGCAGTACTTC
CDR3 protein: CASSEKGSGEQYF

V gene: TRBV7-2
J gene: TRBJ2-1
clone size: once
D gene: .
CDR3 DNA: TGTGCCAGCAGCTTTTGGAGCTCCTACAATGAGCAGTTCTTC
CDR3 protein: CASSFWSSYNEQFF

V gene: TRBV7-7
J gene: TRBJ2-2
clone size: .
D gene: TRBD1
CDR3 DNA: TGTGCCAGCAGCTCTCAGGACAGGGCCGGGGAGCTGTTTTTT
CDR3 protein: CASSSQDRAGELFF

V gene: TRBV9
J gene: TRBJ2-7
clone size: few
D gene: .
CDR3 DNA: TGTGCCAGCAGCGTAGCTCCGGACGAGACCTACGAGCAGTACTTC
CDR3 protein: CASSVAPDETYEQYF

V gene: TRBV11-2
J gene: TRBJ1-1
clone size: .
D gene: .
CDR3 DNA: TGTGCCAGCAGCCCAGTCGGCCTGAGCACTGAAGCTTTCTTT
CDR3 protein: CASSPVGLSTEAFF

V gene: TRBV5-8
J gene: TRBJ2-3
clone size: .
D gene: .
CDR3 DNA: TGTGCCAGCAGCTCGGGGACGGGCAGCACAGATACGCAGTATTTT
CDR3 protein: CASSSGTGSTDTQYF

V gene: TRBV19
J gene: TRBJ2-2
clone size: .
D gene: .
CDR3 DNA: TGTGCCAGTAGTATGGACAGCAGAAAGAACACCGGGGAGCTGTTTTTT
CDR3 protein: CASSMDSRKNTGELFF

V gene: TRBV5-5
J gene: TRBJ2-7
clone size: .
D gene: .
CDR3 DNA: TGTGCCAGCAGCCCTGCCCTCGGGGGCAGGTCCTACGAGCAGTACTTC
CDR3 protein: CASSPALGGRSYEQYF

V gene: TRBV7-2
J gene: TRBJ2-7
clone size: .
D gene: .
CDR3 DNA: TGTGCCAGCAGCTTAGTCCCAGGCTTATCCTACGAGCAGTACTTC
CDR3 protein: CASSLVPGLSYEQYF

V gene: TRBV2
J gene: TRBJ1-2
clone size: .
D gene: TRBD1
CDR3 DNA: TGTGCCACCCAGACAGGGGCCCACTATGGCTACACCTTC
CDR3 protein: CATQTGAHYGYTF

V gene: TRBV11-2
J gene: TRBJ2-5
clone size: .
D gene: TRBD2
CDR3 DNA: TGTGCCAGCAGCAAAGGACTAGCGGGAATAAAAGAGACCCAGTACTTC
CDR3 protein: CASSKGLAGIKETQYF

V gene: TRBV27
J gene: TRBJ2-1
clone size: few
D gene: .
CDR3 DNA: TGTGCCAGCAGTCCACTAGCAGCCGGATACAATGAGCAGTTCTTC
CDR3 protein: CASSPLAAGYNEQFF

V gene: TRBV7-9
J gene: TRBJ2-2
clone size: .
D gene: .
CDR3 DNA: TGTGCCGGATTGGGGGGCCAGGGTGACACCGGGGAGCTGTTTTTT
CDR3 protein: CAGLGGQGDTGELFF